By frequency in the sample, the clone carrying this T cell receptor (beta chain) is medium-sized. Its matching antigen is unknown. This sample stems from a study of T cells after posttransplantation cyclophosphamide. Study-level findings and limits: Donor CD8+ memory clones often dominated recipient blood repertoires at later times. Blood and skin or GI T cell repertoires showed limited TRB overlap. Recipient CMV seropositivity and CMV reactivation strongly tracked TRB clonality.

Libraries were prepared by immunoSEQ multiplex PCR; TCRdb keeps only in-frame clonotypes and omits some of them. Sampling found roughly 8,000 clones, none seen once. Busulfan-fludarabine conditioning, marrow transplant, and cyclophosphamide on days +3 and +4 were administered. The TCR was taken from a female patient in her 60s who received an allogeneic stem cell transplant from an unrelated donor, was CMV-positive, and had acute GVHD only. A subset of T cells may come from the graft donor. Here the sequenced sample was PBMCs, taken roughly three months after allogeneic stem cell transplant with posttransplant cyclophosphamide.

The CDR3, as DNA: TGTGCCAGCAGCCGCCTCCTACAGGGAGCCTCTGAAGCTTTCTTT. As protein: CASSRLLQGASEAFF. The chain carries TRBV6-2 or TRBV6-3 and TRBJ1-1; D is possibly TRBD1 (6 bases). The CDR3 length is 15 residues. Germline lookup yields CDR1 MNHEY and CDR2 SVGEGT. The V gene lost 6 bases and the J gene lost 6 bases, with 20 bases spanning the gap.